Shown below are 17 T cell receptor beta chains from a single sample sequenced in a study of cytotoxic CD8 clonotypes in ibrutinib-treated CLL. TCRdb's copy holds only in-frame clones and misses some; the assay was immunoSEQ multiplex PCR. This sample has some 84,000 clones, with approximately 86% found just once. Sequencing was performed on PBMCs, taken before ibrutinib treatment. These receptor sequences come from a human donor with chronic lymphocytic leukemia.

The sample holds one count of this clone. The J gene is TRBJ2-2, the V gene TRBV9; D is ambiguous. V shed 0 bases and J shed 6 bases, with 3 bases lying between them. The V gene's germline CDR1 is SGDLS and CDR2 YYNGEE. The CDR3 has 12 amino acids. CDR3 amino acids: CASSVVSGELFF. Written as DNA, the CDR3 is TGTGCCAGCAGCGTAGTATCCGGGGAGCTGTTTTTT.

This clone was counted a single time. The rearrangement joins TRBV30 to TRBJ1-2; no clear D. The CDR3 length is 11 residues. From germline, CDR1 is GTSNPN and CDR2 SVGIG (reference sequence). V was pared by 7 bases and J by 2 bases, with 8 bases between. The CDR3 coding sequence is TGTGCCTTACACTACAACTATGGCTACACCTTC. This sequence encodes CALHYNYGYTF. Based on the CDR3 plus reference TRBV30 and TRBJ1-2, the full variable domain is SQTIHQWPATLVQPVGSPLSLECTVEGTSNPNLYWYRQAAGRGLQLLFYSVGIGQISSEVPQNLSASRPQDRQFILSSKKLLLSDSGFYLCALHYNYGYTFGSGTRLTVV.

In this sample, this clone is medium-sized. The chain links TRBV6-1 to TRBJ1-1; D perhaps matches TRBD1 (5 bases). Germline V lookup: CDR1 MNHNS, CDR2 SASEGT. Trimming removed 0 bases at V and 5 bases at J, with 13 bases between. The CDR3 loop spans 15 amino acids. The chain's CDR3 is CASSEAGGSGTEAFF. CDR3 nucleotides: TGTGCCAGCAGTGAAGCGGGGGGTTCTGGGACTGAAGCTTTCTTT.

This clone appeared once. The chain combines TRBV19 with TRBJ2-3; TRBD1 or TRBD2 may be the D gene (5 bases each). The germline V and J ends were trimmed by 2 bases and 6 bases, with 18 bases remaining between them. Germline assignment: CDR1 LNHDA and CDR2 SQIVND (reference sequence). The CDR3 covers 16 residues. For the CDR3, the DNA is TGTGCCAGTAGTATATTCGGGCCCGGGACGGGGGATACGCAGTATTTT. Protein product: CASSIFGPGTGDTQYF.

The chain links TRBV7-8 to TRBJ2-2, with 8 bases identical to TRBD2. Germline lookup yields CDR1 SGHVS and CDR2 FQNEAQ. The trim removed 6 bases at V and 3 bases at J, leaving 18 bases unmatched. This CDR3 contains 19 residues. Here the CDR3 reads CASSLRTSRFTGDTGELFF. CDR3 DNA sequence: TGTGCCAGCAGTCTTCGGACTAGCAGATTTACGGGTGACACCGGGGAGCTGTTTTTT.

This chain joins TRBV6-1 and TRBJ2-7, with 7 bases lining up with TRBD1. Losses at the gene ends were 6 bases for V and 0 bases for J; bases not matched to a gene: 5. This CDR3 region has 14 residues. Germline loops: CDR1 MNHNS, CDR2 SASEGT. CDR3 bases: TGTGCCAGCAGGACGGGACAGAGCTCCTACGAGCAGTACTTC. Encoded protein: CASRTGQSSYEQYF.

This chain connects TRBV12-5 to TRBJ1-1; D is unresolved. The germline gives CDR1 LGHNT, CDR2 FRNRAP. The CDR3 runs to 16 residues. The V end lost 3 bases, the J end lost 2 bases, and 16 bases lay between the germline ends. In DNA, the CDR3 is TGTGCTAGTGGTTTTCGGACCCTTCAGGCCAACACTGAAGCTTTCTTT. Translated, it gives CASGFRTLQANTEAFF.

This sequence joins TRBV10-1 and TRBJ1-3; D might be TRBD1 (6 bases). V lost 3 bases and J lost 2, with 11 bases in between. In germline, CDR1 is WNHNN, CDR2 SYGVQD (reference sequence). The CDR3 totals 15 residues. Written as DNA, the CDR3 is TGCGCCAGCAGTGACGGACAGACTACTGGAAACACCATATATTTT. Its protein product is CASSDGQTTGNTIYF.

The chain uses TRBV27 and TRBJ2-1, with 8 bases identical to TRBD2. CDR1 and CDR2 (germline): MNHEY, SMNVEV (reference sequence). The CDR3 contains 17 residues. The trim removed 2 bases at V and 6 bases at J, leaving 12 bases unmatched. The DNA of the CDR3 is TGTGCCAGCAGTTTAGCCCAGCGGGGGACCGGTTCCAATGAGCAGTTCTTC. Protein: CASSLAQRGTGSNEQFF.

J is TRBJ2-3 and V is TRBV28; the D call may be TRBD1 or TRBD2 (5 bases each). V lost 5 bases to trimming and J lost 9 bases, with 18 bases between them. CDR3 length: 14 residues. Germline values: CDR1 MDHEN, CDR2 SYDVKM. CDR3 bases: TGTGCCAGCAGTGTACGGGACCCGGGTTTGACGCAGTATTTT. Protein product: CASSVRDPGLTQYF.

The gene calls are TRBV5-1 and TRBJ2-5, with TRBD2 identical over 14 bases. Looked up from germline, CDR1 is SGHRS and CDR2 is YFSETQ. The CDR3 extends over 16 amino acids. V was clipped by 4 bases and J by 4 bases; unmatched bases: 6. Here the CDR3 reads CASSQGTSGSLETQYF. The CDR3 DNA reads TGCGCCAGCAGCCAAGGGACTAGCGGGAGTCTAGAGACCCAGTACTTC.

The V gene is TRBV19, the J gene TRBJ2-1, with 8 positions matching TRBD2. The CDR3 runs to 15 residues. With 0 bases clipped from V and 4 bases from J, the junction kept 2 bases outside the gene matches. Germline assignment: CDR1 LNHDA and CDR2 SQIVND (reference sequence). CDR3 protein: CASSIDSGTYNEQFF. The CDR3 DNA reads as TGTGCCAGTAGTATAGATAGCGGGACGTACAATGAGCAGTTCTTC. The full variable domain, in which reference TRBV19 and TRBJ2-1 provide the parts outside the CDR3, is DGGITQSPKYLFRKEGQNVTLSCEQNLNHDAMYWYRQDPGQGLRLIYYSQIVNDFQKGDIAEGYSVSREKKESFPLTVTSAQKNPTAFYLCASSIDSGTYNEQFFGPGTRLTVL.

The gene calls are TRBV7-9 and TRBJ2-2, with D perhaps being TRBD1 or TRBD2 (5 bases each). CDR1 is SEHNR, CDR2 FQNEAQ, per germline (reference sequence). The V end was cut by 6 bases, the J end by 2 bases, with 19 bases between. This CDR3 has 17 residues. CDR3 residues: CASRNFWDLQNTGELFF. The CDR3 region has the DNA TGTGCCAGCAGAAATTTCTGGGACCTTCAAAACACCGGGGAGCTGTTTTTT.

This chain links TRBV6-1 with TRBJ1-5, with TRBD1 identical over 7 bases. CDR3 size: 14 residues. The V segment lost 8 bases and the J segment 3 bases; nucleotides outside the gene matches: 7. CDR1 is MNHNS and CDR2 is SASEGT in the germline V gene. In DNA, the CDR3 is TGTGCCAGCCAGGTACAGGGGATCAATCAGCCCCAGCATTTT. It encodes CASQVQGINQPQHF.

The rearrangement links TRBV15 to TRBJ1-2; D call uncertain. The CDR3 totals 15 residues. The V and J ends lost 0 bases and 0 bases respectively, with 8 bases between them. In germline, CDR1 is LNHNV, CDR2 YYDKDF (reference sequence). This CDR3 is CATSREGKTNYGYTF. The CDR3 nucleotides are TGTGCCACCAGCAGAGAGGGCAAAACTAACTATGGCTACACCTTC.

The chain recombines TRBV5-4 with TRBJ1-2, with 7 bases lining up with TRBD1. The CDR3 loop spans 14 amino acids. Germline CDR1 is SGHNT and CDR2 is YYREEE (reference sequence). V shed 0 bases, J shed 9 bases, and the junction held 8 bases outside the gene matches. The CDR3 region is CASSLASGGDRYTF. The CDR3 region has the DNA TGTGCCAGCAGCTTGGCCTCAGGGGGGGATCGCTACACCTTC.

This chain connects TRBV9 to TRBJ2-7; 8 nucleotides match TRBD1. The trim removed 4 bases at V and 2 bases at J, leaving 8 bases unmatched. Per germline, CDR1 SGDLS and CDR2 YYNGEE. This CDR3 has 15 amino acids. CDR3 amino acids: CASSKTGAQTYEQYF. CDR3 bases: TGTGCCAGCAGCAAGACAGGGGCCCAGACCTACGAGCAGTACTTC.